These 2 T cell receptor beta chains were sequenced from one sample in a study of T cell responses to AZD1222 COVID-19 vaccine (dated by TCRdb to the early 2020s). Explained via the paper, the time point label denotes: about 28 days (+/-7) after the second vaccine dose. Libraries were made using the immunoSEQ multiplex PCR assay. Held by TCRdb, this immuneACCESS table contains in-frame sequences only and omits some clones. Under half of the omission traces to an unresolved V gene where checked; the cause of the rest is unknown. Within this sample are about 100,000 clones, with about nine tenths of them counted one time only. The top ten hold 6.5% to 10% of the sample. The sequencing here drew on peripheral blood, taken 28 days after the second AZD1222 dose. These receptors were collected from an adult who received the AZD1222 COVID-19 vaccine.

The rearrangement joins TRBV27 to TRBJ1-5; D is unresolved. This CDR3 region has 14 residues. CDR1 is MNHEY, CDR2 SMNVEV, per germline (reference sequence). V lost 6 bases to trimming and J lost 4 bases, with 13 bases between them. CDR3 bases: TGTGCCAGCAGCCCGCGGGTAGGGAATCAGCCCCAGCATTTT. Its translation: CASSPRVGNQPQHF.

This rearrangement joins TRBV2 to TRBJ1-2, with D unclear. Germline assignment: CDR1 SNHLY and CDR2 FYNNEI. V was clipped by 5 bases and J by 1 base, with 11 bases between them. This CDR3 spans 14 amino acids. The CDR3 reads CASSPQPYNYGYTF. The DNA for the CDR3 is TGTGCCAGCAGTCCCCAACCTTATAACTATGGCTACACCTTC.